The rows below give T cell receptor beta chains drawn from one sample of a study of PD-1 blockade in classical Hodgkin lymphoma. Using immunoSEQ multiplex PCR, the repertoire was profiled, and TCRdb retains in-frame clones only, with some absent. Of 40,000 to 65,000 clones listed, approximately 84% are singletons. The material was peripheral blood mononuclear cells (PBMCs), obtained at baseline. Receptors were obtained from a human donor with classical Hodgkin lymphoma. Both conserved end residues are part of each CDR3. A D gene is named only where the DNA matches it firmly. Only some rows state a clone size, as once, few, many or a class for expanded clones.

clone_size,d_call,j_call,v_call,cdr3_aa,cdr3_nt
NA,NA,TRBJ1-1,TRBV21-1,CASSKDLGGGTEAFF,TGTGCCAGCAGCAAAGACCTAGGGGGGGGCACTGAAGCTTTCTTT
NA,NA,TRBJ2-3,TRBV6-5,CASSFSGAGRADTQYF,TGTGCCAGCAGTTTCTCGGGGGCAGGAAGGGCAGATACGCAGTATTTT
NA,TRBD2,TRBJ2-3,TRBV27,CASTLGGRVGDTQYF,TGTGCCAGCACTCTGGGCGGGAGAGTTGGAGATACGCAGTATTTT
NA,TRBD2,TRBJ2-7,TRBV4-1,CASSHFSGRAAYEQYF,TGCGCCAGCAGCCATTTTAGCGGGAGGGCCGCTTACGAGCAGTACTTC
NA,TRBD2,TRBJ2-1,TRBV6-6,CASSHTSGIPYNEQFF,TGTGCCAGCAGCCATACTAGCGGGATACCCTACAATGAGCAGTTCTTC
few,TRBD1,TRBJ2-3,TRBV7-3,CASSPGTGGPQYF,TGTGCCAGCAGCCCCGGGACAGGGGGCCCGCAGTATTTT
few,NA,TRBJ1-4,TRBV7-2,CASSLESATKRGKLFF,TGTGCCAGCAGCTTAGAATCGGCAACAAAAAGGGGGAAACTGTTTTTT
few,TRBD2,TRBJ2-3,TRBV7-3,CASSLGGGRASGTDTQYF,TGTGCCAGCAGCTTAGGCGGCGGGAGGGCCTCAGGCACAGATACGCAGTATTTT
few,NA,TRBJ2-2,TRBV18,CASSLNRGNTGELFF,TGTGCCAGCTCACTCAACCGAGGGAACACCGGGGAGCTGTTTTTT
NA,TRBD1,TRBJ2-2,TRBV7-2,CASSTGTGSPGELFF,TGTGCCAGCTCAACCGGGACAGGGAGTCCCGGGGAGCTGTTTTTT
NA,NA,TRBJ2-7,TRBV5-1,CASSLGTATGYEQYF,TGCGCCAGCAGCTTGGGCACGGCCACCGGTTACGAGCAGTACTTC
NA,NA,TRBJ2-2,TRBV14,CASSQRRPPGELFF,TGTGCCAGCAGCCAGAGAAGACCCCCCGGGGAGCTGTTTTTT
NA,NA,TRBJ2-1,TRBV25-1,CASSAIGPGGFNEQFF,TGTGCCAGCAGTGCAATAGGGCCAGGAGGTTTCAATGAGCAGTTCTTC
NA,NA,TRBJ1-1,TRBV5-1,CASSWPLDGGFLNTEAFF,TGCGCCAGCAGCTGGCCTTTGGACGGCGGGTTCCTAAACACTGAAGCTTTCTTT
few,TRBD1,TRBJ1-1,TRBV7-9,CASSSKGTADTEAFF,TGTGCCAGCAGCTCAAAAGGGACAGCGGACACTGAAGCTTTCTTT
NA,TRBD2,TRBJ2-3,TRBV7-9,CASSLSRSSGNTDTQYF,TGTGCCAGCAGCTTATCCCGTTCTAGCGGCAACACAGATACGCAGTATTTT
NA,NA,TRBJ1-5,TRBV30,CAWSAWDSNQPQHF,TGTGCCTGGAGCGCGTGGGATAGCAATCAGCCCCAGCATTTT
NA,NA,TRBJ2-2,TRBV2,CASRARRQTGELFF,TGTGCCAGCAGAGCCCGGAGACAGACCGGGGAGCTGTTTTTT
NA,NA,TRBJ2-1,TRBV2,CASRTSLQADNEQFF,TGTGCCAGCAGAACCTCCTTACAGGCGGACAATGAGCAGTTCTTC
NA,TRBD1,TRBJ1-1,TRBV25-1,CASSPPGQGAPMNTEAFF,TGTGCCAGCTCACCTCCGGGACAGGGGGCTCCTATGAACACTGAAGCTTTCTTT
NA,NA,TRBJ1-2,TRBV9,CASSVVPPLGGYTF,TGTGCCAGCAGCGTAGTACCCCCCTTGGGTGGCTACACCTTC
NA,TRBD1,TRBJ2-1,TRBV5-1,CASSLSGQVKGNEQFF,TGCGCCAGCAGCTTATCCGGACAGGTTAAGGGGAATGAGCAGTTCTTC
NA,TRBD2,TRBJ2-7,TRBV10-3,CAISGTSSPYEQYF,TGTGCCATCAGTGGGACTAGCTCCCCCTACGAGCAGTACTTC
NA,NA,TRBJ2-6,TRBV18,CASSPEETAGANVLTF,TGTGCCAGCTCACCTGAAGAGACGGCCGGGGCCAACGTCCTGACTTTC
NA,TRBD2,TRBJ2-1,TRBV29-1,CSVSGRAYNEQFF,TGCAGCGTTAGCGGGAGGGCCTACAATGAGCAGTTCTTC
NA,TRBD1,TRBJ1-5,TRBV19,CASIDADRASNQPQHF,TGTGCCAGTATCGACGCGGACAGGGCGAGCAATCAGCCCCAGCATTTT
NA,NA,TRBJ2-7,TRBV14,CASSQDFGYEQYF,TGTGCCAGCAGCCAAGATTTCGGCTACGAGCAGTACTTC
NA,TRBD1,TRBJ1-1,TRBV9,CASSPGQGTEAFF,TGTGCCAGCAGCCCAGGACAGGGGACCGAAGCTTTCTTT
NA,NA,TRBJ1-5,TRBV28,CASHGALSDQPQHF,TGTGCCTCCCACGGGGCGTTGAGTGATCAGCCCCAGCATTTT
NA,TRBD1,TRBJ1-2,TRBV4-3,CASSREDRAGYGYTF,TGCGCCAGCAGCCGGGAGGACAGGGCCGGGTATGGCTACACCTTC
few,NA,TRBJ1-1,TRBV6-5,CASSYSRVGDTEAFF,TGTGCCAGCAGTTACTCGAGGGTGGGGGACACTGAAGCTTTCTTT
NA,NA,TRBJ1-5,TRBV18,CASSPGGTSNQPQHF,TGTGCCAGCTCACCAGGAGGGACCAGCAATCAGCCCCAGCATTTT
NA,TRBD1,TRBJ1-1,TRBV7-9,CASSFDRDTEAFF,TGTGCCAGCAGCTTCGACAGGGACACTGAAGCTTTCTTT
NA,NA,TRBJ2-3,TRBV2,CASCVRQLDTQYF,TGTGCCAGCTGCGTCAGACAGTTAGATACGCAGTATTTT
NA,TRBD2,TRBJ2-5,TRBV5-1,CASSGGLAGGRIPETQYF,TGCGCCAGCAGCGGGGGACTAGCGGGAGGTAGGATCCCAGAGACCCAGTACTTC
NA,NA,TRBJ2-2,TRBV7-2,CASTPNWGGELFF,TGTGCCAGCACCCCGAATTGGGGCGGGGAGCTGTTTTTT
once,NA,TRBJ1-2,TRBV19,CASSRGDYGYTF,TGTGCCAGTAGTCGGGGCGACTATGGCTACACCTTC
NA,NA,TRBJ1-4,TRBV6-5,CASSYSAGREKLFF,TGTGCCAGCAGTTACTCGGCAGGTCGAGAAAAACTGTTTTTT
NA,NA,TRBJ2-2,TRBV5-1,CASSLDFKGLVAGELFF,TGCGCCAGCAGCTTGGATTTCAAGGGGCTGGTAGCCGGGGAGCTGTTTTTT
NA,NA,TRBJ2-5,TRBV5-1,CASSPLASQETQYF,TGCGCCAGCAGCCCCCTAGCATCCCAAGAGACCCAGTACTTC
NA,TRBD1,TRBJ2-5,TRBV18,CASSFTGGETQYF,TGTGCCAGCTCATTCACAGGGGGCGAGACCCAGTACTTC
NA,TRBD1,TRBJ2-6,TRBV14,CASSRGTGLSGANVLTF,TGTGCCAGCAGCCGCGGGACAGGGCTGTCTGGGGCCAACGTCCTGACTTTC
NA,NA,TRBJ1-2,TRBV10-3,CAISAMYGRAGGYTF,TGTGCCATCAGTGCCATGTACGGTAGGGCTGGTGGCTACACCTTC
NA,TRBD1,TRBJ1-1,TRBV5-5,CASSSDRGTEAFF,TGTGCCAGCAGCTCAGACAGGGGAACTGAAGCTTTCTTT
NA,TRBD1,TRBJ2-7,TRBV6-5,CASTTTWTGVYEQYF,TGTGCCAGCACTACCACATGGACAGGGGTCTACGAGCAGTACTTC
NA,NA,TRBJ1-2,TRBV7-2,CASSPTGTIDGGYTF,TGTGCCAGCAGCCCTACGGGGACAATTGATGGTGGCTACACCTTC
once,NA,TRBJ1-2,TRBV11-3,CASSVLSILGGYTF,TGTGCCAGCAGCGTATTATCGATTCTGGGTGGCTACACCTTC
NA,TRBD2,TRBJ2-3,TRBV11-3,CASSFSGRPDTQYF,TGTGCCAGCAGCTTTAGCGGGAGACCCGATACGCAGTATTTT
NA,NA,TRBJ2-1,TRBV2,CASTEQNTNYNEQFF,TGTGCCAGCACCGAACAGAACACCAACTACAATGAGCAGTTCTTC
NA,NA,TRBJ1-5,TRBV6-5,CASSYRPGQPQHF,TGTGCCAGCAGTTACCGCCCTGGCCAGCCCCAGCATTTT
NA,TRBD2,TRBJ2-2,TRBV9,CASSVSGALAGGYTGELFF,TGTGCCAGCAGCGTGTCGGGGGCCCTTGCGGGAGGGTATACCGGGGAGCTGTTTTTT
NA,NA,TRBJ1-1,TRBV5-6,CASSLGDTEAFF,TGTGCCAGCAGCTTGGGGGACACTGAAGCTTTCTTT
NA,NA,TRBJ1-1,TRBV6-5,CASSHPMRQGQAFF,TGTGCCAGCAGCCACCCTATGCGGCAGGGGCAAGCTTTCTTT
NA,TRBD1,TRBJ2-3,TRBV5-1,CASSLVTGVADTQYF,TGCGCCAGCAGCTTGGTGACAGGGGTGGCAGATACGCAGTATTTT
NA,NA,TRBJ1-2,TRBV10-3,CAISETGNYGYTF,TGTGCCATCAGTGAGACAGGGAACTATGGCTACACCTTC